This T cell receptor (beta chain) was captured by sequencing in a study of blood T cells in healthy people across ages. Study results and caveats: Researchers deemed the diversity estimates from one million T cells underestimates. Conclusively comparing naive with antigen-experienced cells was impossible with unsorted PBMCs.

Each sample had at least 6 million PBMCs isolated. With a J-beta primer mix and a sample-barcoded 5' primer, a second PCR ran roughly 7 to 11 cycles. Each CDR3 protein gets one entry after TCRdb re-called the 5' RACE reads with MiXCR. Here the sample spans 700,000 to 850,000 distinct CDR3 sequences, around 36% being singletons. Remarks on this clonotype: What it binds is unknown.

The receptor was isolated from a man aged 18 to 35 in good health. Sequenced input: blood.

The CDR3 loop is CSTSYTWDRQNTEAFF. As DNA, the CDR3 is TGCAGTACTTCTTACACCTGGGACAGACAGAACACTGAAGCTTTCTTT. The V and J genes are TRBV20-1 and TRBJ1-1, with TRBD1 matching over 7 bases. Germline V gives CDR1 DFQATT, CDR2 SNEGSKA (reference sequence). The V and J ends lost 8 bases and 1 base, in that order; junction bases with no gene match: 16. The CDR3 is made up of 16 amino acids.